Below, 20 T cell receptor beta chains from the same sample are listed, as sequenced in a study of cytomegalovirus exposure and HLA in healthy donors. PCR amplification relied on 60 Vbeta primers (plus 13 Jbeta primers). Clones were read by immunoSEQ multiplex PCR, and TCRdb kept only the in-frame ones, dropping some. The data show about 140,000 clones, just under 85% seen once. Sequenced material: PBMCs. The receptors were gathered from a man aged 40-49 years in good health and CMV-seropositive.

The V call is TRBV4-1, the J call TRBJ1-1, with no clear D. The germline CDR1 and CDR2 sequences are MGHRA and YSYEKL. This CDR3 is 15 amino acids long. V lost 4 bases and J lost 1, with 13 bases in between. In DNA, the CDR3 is TGCGCCAGCAGCCCGAGAGGAAGCCGGAACACTGAAGCTTTCTTT. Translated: CASSPRGSRNTEAFF.

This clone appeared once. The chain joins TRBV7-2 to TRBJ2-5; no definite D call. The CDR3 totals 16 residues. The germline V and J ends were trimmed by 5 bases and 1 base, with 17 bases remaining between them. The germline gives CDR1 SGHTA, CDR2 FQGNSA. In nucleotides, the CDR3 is TGTGCCAGCAGCCCGACCCTTCGGGTAACCCAAGAGACCCAGTACTTC. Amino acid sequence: CASSPTLRVTQETQYF.

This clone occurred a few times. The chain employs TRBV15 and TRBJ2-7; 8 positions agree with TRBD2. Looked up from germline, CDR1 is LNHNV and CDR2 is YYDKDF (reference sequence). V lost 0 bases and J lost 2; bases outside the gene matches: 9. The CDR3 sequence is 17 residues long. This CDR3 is CATSRDKDSGNTYEQYF. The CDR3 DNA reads TGTGCCACCAGCAGAGATAAGGATAGCGGGAACACCTACGAGCAGTACTTC.

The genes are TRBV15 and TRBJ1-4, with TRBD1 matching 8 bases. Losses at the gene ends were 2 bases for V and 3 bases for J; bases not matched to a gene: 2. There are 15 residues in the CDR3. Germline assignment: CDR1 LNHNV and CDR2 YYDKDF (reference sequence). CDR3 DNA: TGTGCCACCAGCAGAAGGGACAGGTCTAATGAAAAACTGTTTTTT. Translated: CATSRRDRSNEKLFF.

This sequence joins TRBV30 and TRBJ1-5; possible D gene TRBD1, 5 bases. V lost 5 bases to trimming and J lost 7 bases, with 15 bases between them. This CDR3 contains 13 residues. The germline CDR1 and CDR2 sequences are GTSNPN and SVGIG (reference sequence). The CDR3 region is CAWGSLEGQPQHF. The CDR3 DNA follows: TGTGCCTGGGGTTCCCTGGAGGGGCAGCCCCAGCATTTT.

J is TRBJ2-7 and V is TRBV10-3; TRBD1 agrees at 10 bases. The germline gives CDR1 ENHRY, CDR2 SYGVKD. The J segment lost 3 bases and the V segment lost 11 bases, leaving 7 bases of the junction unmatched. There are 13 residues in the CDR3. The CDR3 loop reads CAGGQGLIYEQYF. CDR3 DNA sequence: TGTGCCGGGGGACAGGGGTTGATCTACGAGCAGTACTTC.

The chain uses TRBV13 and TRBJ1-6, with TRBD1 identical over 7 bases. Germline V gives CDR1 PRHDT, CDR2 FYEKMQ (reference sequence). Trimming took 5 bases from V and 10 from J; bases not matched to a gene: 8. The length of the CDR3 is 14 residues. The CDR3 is CASSPGQFASPLHF. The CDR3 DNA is TGTGCCAGCAGCCCGGGACAGTTTGCATCACCCCTCCACTTT.

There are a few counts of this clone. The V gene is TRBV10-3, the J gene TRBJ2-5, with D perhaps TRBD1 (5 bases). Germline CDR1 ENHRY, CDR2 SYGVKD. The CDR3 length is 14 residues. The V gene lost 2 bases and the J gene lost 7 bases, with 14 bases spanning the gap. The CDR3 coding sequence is TGTGCCATCAGTGAGGAAGGCAGGGTGGGGACCCAGTACTTC. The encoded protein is CAISEEGRVGTQYF.

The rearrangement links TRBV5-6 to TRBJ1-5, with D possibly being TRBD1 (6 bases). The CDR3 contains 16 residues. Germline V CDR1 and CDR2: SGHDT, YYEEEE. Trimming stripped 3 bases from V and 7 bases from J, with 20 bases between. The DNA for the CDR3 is TGTGCCAGCAGCTCCTCAGGGGCAGGGGCCGGGCAGCCCCAGCATTTT. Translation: CASSSSGAGAGQPQHF.

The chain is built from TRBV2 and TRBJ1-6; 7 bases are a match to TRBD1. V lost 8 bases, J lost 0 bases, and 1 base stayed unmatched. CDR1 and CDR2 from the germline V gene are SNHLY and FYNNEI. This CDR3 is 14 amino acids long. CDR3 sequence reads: CASGDSSYNSPLHF. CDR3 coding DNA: TGTGCCAGCGGGGACAGCTCCTATAATTCACCCCTCCACTTT. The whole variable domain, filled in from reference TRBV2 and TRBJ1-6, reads EPEVTQTPSHQVTQMGQEVILRCVPISNHLYFYWYRQILGQKVEFLVSFYNNEISEKSEIFDDQFSVERPDGSNFTLKIRSTKLEDSAMYFCASGDSSYNSPLHFGNGTRLTVT.

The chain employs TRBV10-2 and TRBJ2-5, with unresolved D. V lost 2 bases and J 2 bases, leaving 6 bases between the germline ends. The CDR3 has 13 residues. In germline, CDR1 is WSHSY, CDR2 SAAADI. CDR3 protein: CASSEPSQETQYF. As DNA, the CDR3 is TGCGCCAGCAGTGAGCCCAGTCAAGAGACCCAGTACTTC.

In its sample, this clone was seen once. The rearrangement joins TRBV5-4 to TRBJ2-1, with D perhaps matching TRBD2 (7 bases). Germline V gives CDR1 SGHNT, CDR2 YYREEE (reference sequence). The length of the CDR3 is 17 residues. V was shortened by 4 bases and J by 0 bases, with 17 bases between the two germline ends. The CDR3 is CASSLGAGGSSYNEQFF. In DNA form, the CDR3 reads TGTGCCAGCAGCCTGGGGGCCGGCGGGAGCTCCTACAATGAGCAGTTCTTC.

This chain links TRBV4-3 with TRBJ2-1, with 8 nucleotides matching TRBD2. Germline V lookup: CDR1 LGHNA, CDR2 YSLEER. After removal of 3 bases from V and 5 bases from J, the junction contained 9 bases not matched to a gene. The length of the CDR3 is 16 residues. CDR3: CASSQALAGRDNEQFF. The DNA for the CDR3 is TGCGCCAGCAGCCAGGCTTTAGCGGGGCGGGACAATGAGCAGTTCTTC.

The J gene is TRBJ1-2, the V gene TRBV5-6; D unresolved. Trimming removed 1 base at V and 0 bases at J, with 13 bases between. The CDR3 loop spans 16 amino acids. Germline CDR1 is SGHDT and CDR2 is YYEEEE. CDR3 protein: CASSLSQAGTNYGYTF. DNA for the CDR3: TGTGCCAGCAGCTTGTCCCAAGCAGGAACTAACTATGGCTACACCTTC.

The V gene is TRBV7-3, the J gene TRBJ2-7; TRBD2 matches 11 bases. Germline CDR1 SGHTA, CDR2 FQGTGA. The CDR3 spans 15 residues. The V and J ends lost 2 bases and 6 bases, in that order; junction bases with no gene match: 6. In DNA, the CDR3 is TGTGCCAGCAGCTTACTAGCGGGAGGAACGGGCGAGCAGTACTTC. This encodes CASSLLAGGTGEQYF.

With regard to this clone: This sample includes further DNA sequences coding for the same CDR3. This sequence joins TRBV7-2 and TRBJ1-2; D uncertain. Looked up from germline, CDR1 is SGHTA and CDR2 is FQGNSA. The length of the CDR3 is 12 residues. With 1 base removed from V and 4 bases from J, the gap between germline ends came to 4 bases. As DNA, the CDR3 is TGTGCCAGCAGCTTAGGAGGCTATGGCTACACCTTC. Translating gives CASSLGGYGYTF. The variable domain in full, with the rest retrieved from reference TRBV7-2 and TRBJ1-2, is GAGVSQSPSNKVTEKGKDVELRCDPISGHTALYWYRQSLGQGLEFLIYFQGNSAPDKSGLPSDRFSAERTGGSVSTLTIQRTQQEDSAVYLCASSLGGYGYTFGSGTRLTVV.

Here the CDR3 DNA reads TGCGCCAGCAGCCAATCGGGGACACTCAATGAGCAGTTCTTC. Protein product: CASSQSGTLNEQFF. The rearrangement links TRBV4-1 to TRBJ2-1; D is possibly TRBD1 (6 bases). Trimming took off 2 bases at V and 6 bases at J, with 11 bases between the two ends. The germline V gene has CDR1 MGHRA and CDR2 YSYEKL. The CDR3 extends over 14 amino acids.

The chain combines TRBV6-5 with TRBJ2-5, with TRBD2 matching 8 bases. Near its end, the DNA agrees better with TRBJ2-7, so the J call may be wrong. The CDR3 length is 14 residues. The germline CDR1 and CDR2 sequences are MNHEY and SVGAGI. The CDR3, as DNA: TGTGCCACCCAGCAGCCTGCCGGGGGGGACGAGCAGTACTTC. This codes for CATQQPAGGDEQYF.

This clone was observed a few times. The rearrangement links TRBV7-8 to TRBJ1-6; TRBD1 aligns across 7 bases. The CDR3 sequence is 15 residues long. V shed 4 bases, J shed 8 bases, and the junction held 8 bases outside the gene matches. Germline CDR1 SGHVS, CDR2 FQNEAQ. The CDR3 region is CASSWDGQADSPLHF. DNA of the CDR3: TGTGCCAGCAGCTGGGACGGACAGGCCGATTCACCCCTCCACTTT.

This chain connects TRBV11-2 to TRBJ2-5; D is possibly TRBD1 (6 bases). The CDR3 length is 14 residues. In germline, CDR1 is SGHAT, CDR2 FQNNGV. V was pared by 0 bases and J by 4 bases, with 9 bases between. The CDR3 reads CASSLDPRGETQYF. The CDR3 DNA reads TGTGCCAGCAGCTTAGATCCCAGGGGAGAGACCCAGTACTTC.